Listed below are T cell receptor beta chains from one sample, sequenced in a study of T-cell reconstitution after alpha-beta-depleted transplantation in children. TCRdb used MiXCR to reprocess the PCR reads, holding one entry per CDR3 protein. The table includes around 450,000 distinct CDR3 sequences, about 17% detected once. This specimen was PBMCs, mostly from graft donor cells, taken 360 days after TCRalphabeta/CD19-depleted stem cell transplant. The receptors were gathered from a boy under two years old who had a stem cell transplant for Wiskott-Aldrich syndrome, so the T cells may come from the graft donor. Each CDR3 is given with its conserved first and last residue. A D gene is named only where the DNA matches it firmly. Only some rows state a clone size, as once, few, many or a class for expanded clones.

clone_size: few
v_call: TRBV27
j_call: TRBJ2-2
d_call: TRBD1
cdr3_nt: TGTGCCAGCAGTAGACAGGGCTCCGGGGAGCTGTTTTTT
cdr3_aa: CASSRQGSGELFF

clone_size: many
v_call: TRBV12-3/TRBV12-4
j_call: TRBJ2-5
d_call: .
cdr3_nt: TGTGCCAGCAGCTGGGATAAAGAGACCCAGTACTTC
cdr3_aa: CASSWDKETQYF

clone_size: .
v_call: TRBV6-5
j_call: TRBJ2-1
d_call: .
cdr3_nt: TGTGCCAGCAGTTACGGCGGGCCCCACTACAATGAGCAGTTCTTC
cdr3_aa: CASSYGGPHYNEQFF

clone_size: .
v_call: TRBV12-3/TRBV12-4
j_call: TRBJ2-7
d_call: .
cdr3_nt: TGTGCCAGCAGTTTCGCAGGGAGATCTATCTACGAGCAGTACTTC
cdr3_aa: CASSFAGRSIYEQYF

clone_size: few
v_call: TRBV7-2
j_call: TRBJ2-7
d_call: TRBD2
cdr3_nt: TGTGCCAGCAGCGTCACCGGGACTAGCTACGAGCAGTACTTC
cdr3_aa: CASSVTGTSYEQYF

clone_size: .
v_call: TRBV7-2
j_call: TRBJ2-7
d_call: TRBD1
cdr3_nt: TGTGCCAGCAGCCCCCCGGGACAGCCTTCCCAGTACTTC
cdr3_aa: CASSPPGQPSQYF

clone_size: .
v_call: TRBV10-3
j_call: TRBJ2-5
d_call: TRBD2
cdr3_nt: TGTGCCATCAAACCCCCCTCAGCGGGGAAAGAGACCCAGTACTTC
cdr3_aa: CAIKPPSAGKETQYF

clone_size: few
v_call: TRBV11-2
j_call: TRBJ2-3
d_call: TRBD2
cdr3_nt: TGTGCCAGCAGCTTAGATAAGCGGGAGGCCCTCCCCACAGATACGCAGTATTTT
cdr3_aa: CASSLDKREALPTDTQYF

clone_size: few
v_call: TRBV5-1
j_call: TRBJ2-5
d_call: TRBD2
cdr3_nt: TGCGCCAGCAGCTTCGGGACTAGAGGGAAAGAGACCCAGTACTTC
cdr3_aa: CASSFGTRGKETQYF

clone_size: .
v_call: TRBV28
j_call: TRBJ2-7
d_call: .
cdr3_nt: TGTGCCGAGGCTCGGCCGAACTACGAGCAGTACTTC
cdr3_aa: CAEARPNYEQYF

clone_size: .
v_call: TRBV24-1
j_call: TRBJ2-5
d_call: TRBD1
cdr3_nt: TGTGCCACCAGTGATCCAAGACAGGGGCGATCGGAGACCCAGTACTTC
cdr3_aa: CATSDPRQGRSETQYF

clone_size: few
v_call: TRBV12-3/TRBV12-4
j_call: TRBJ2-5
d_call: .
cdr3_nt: TGTGCCAGCAGTGACTTCGCTAGCAGGGAGACCCAGTACTTC
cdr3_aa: CASSDFASRETQYF

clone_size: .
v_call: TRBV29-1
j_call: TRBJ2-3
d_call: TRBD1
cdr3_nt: TGCAGCGTTCGGGGACAGGGGACAGATACGCAGTATTTT
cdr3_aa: CSVRGQGTDTQYF

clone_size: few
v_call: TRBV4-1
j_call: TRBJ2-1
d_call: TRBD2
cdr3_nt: TGCGCCAGCAGCCAGCTCAAGCGGGAGGGTAGTGAGCAGTTCTTC
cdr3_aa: CASSQLKREGSEQFF

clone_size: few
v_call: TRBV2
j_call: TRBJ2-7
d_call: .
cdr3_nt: TGTGCCAGCAACAGCCAGGGGCGTTTTGAGCAGTACTTC
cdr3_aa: CASNSQGRFEQYF

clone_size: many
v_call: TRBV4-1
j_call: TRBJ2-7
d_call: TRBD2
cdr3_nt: TGCGCCAGCAGCCTCCGGACTAGCGGGGACGAGCAGTACTTC
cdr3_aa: CASSLRTSGDEQYF

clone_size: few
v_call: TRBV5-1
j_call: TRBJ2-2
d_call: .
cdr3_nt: TGCGCCAGCAGCTTGGACTATCCCAGCGGGGAGCTGTTTTTT
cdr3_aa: CASSLDYPSGELFF

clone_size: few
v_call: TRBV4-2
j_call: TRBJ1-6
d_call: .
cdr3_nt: TGTGCCAGCAGCCACCATTGGATCAGCTCGATTTCACCCCTCCACTTT
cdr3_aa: CASSHHWISSISPLHF

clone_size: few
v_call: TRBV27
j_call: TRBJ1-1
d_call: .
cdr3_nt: TGTGCCAGCATTGACTTCTTGGGCACTGAAGCTTTCTTT
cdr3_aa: CASIDFLGTEAFF

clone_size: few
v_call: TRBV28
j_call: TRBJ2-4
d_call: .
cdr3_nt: TGTGCCAGCAGTTTTCCCCGGACAGGGAGGGACATTCAGTACTTC
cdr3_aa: CASSFPRTGRDIQYF

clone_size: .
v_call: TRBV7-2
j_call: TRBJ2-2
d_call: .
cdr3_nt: TGTGCCAGCAGCTTAGCCCTCCCCGGGGAGCTGTTTTTT
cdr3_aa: CASSLALPGELFF

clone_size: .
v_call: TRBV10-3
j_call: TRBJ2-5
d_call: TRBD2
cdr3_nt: TGTGCCATCAGCGCCTATAGCGGGAGCGGAGAGACCCAGTACTTC
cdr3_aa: CAISAYSGSGETQYF

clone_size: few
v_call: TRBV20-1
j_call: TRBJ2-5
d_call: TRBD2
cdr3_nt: TGCAGTGCTACACGTAGCGGGGGGGCAGAAGAGACCCAGTACTTC
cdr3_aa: CSATRSGGAEETQYF

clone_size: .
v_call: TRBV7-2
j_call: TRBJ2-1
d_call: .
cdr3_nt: TGTGCCAGCAGCCTAAGGTGGGAAGGCCTGGATGAGCAGTTCTTC
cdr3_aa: CASSLRWEGLDEQFF

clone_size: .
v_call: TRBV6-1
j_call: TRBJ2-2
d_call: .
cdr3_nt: TGTGCCAGCAGGCAGAACAGGCGGACTTACGGGGAGCTGTTTTTT
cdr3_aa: CASRQNRRTYGELFF

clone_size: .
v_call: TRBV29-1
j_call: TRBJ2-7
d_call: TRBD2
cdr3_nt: TGCAGCGTTGGGGAGGGTCACTACGAGCAGTACTTC
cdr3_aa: CSVGEGHYEQYF

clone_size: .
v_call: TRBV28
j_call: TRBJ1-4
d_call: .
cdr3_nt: TGTGCCAGCAGTCCCCTCGGAGGTGCAACTAATGAAAAACTGTTTTTT
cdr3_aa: CASSPLGGATNEKLFF

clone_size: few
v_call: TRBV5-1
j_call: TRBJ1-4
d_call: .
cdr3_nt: TGCGCCAGCAGCTTGGTGAGCAGGGAAAAACTGTTTTTT
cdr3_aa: CASSLVSREKLFF

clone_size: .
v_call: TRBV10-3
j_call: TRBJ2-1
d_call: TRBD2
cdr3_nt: TGTGCCATCAGTGAAACTAGCGGGATGTACAATGAGCAGTTCTTC
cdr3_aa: CAISETSGMYNEQFF

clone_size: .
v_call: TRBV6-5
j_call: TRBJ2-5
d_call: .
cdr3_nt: TGTGCCAGCAGTTACTCAGCAGGGACCCAGTACTTC
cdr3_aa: CASSYSAGTQYF

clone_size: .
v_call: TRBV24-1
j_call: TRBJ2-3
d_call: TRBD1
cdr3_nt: TGTGCCACCAGTGACCGACTCGACAGGGCAGATACGCAGTATTTT
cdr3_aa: CATSDRLDRADTQYF

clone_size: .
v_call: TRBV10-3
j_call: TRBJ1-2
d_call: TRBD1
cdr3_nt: TGTGCCATCAGTGAGAGGACAGGGGATGGCTACACCTTC
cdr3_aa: CAISERTGDGYTF